This entry describes one TCR beta chain. Its matching antigen is unknown. The time point: pre-treatment sample, taken before nivolumab and TIL therapy. The sample belongs to a study of TIL therapy for anti-PD-1-resistant metastatic lung cancer. Study-wide context: Tumors were harvested before any PD-1/PD-L1 blockade.

Study-wide findings and caveats: This highly selected cohort may not generalize to typical lung cancer patients.

This was the immunoSEQ v3 assay. The data were produced by immunoSEQ multiplex PCR, yet TCRdb's version contains in-frame clones alone and is incomplete. Of approximately 47,000 clones listed, 80% to 90% are singletons. Material: blood, obtained at baseline. The TCR was taken from a person aged 25 to 79 with non-small cell lung cancer.

Written as DNA, the CDR3 is TGTGCCAGCAGCTTCCATAGGGTTTCGGAGACCCAGTACTTC. It specifies CASSFHRVSETQYF. V is TRBV7-9 and J is TRBJ2-5; no clear D. Germline lookup yields CDR1 SEHNR and CDR2 FQNEAQ (reference sequence). The CDR3 extends over 14 amino acids. The V and J ends lost 3 bases and 5 bases respectively, with 13 bases between them.